The source of this T cell receptor beta chain is a study of control samples from healthy donors and cancer patients. The data were produced by immunoSEQ multiplex PCR, yet TCRdb's version contains in-frame clones alone and is incomplete. The sample includes about 76,000 clones, roughly 90% of them seen just once. CDR1 is LGHNA, CDR2 YSLEER, per germline. V lost 0 bases and J 5 bases, leaving 11 bases between the germline ends. The CDR3 is 15 residues long. The V call is TRBV4-3, the J call TRBJ1-3; no definite D call. The receptor was derived from a woman aged 45-65 years with colorectal cancer. Sequenced input: PBMCs. The CDR3 reads CASSQDYNRRNTIYF. DNA of the CDR3: TGCGCCAGCAGCCAAGATTATAACCGACGAAACACCATATATTTT.